This T cell receptor (beta chain) comes out of a study of PD-1 blockade in classical Hodgkin lymphoma. Profiling relied on immunoSEQ multiplex PCR, and the TCRdb table lists in-frame clones only, not all of them. The data hold about 30,000 clones, with approximately 80% observed a single time. Time point meaning: cycle 4 day 1 (C4D1), after around six weeks of nivolumab. Every patient was affected by relapse after autologous stem cell transplantation, while exposure to brentuximab vedotin was not uniform. Out of thawed PBMCs, magnetic negative selection purified CD4+ T cells. Germline CDR1 and CDR2: SEHNR and FQNEAQ (reference sequence). The CDR3 runs 14 residues.

The source material was CD4+ T cells from blood, sampled before the fourth cycle of nivolumab. The receptor was isolated from a human donor with classical Hodgkin lymphoma. This chain links TRBV7-9 with TRBJ2-5; D is possibly TRBD1 or TRBD2 (6 bases each). The assigned J gene may be wrong: the sequence end matches TRBJ2-7 better. The CDR3 is CASRSGGGEYEQYF. The CDR3 DNA reads TGTGCCAGCCGCTCCGGGGGCGGAGAGTACGAGCAGTACTTC.